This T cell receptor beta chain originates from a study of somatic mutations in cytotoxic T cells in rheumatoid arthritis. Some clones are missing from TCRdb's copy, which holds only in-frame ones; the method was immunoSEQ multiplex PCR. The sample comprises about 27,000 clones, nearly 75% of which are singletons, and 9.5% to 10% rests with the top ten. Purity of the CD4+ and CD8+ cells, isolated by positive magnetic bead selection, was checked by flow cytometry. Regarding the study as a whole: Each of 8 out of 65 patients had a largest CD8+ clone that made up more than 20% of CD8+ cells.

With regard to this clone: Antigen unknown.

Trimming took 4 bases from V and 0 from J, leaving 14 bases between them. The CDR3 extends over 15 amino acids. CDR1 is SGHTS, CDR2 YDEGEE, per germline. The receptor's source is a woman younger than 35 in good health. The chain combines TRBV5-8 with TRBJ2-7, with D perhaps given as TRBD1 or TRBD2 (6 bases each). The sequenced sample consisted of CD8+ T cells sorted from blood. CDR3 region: CASSGTGTPSYEQYF. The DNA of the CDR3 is TGTGCCAGCAGCGGAACAGGGACTCCCTCCTACGAGCAGTACTTC.